This is a list of T cell receptor beta chains from one sample in a study of blood T cell repertoires in COVID-19. TCRdb's copy holds only in-frame clones and misses some; the assay was immunoSEQ multiplex PCR. The table has 200,000 to 250,000 clones, 65% to 90% seen once; the top ten hold around 6.5%. The material sequenced was peripheral blood. The receptor source for this set is an elderly man with acute or convalescent COVID-19. CDR3s include the opening cysteine and the closing phenylalanine or tryptophan. A D gene is named only where the DNA matches it firmly. Not all rows give a size; the values are once, few, many and, for expanded clones, a class.

V,size,D,J,DNA,CDR3
TRBV4-2,.,.,TRBJ2-7,TGTGCCAGCAGCCAAGAATACAGCTACGAGCAGTACTTC,CASSQEYSYEQYF
TRBV27,.,TRBD2,TRBJ2-7,TGTGCCAGCAGTTTAAACCTTGGGACTAGCCGCGAGCAGTACTTC,CASSLNLGTSREQYF
TRBV14,.,.,TRBJ2-5,TGTGCCAGCAGCCAATTAGCGCAAGAGACCCAGTACTTC,CASSQLAQETQYF
TRBV18,.,.,TRBJ2-1,TGTGCCAGCTCACCTGACTTTGGGTCCGAAAGGGAGCAGTTCTTC,CASSPDFGSEREQFF
TRBV3-1/TRBV3-2,.,.,TRBJ2-7,TGTGCCAGCAGTCGTCCTCCCTTTGGAGGTAGCTCCTACGAGCAGTACTTC,CASSRPPFGGSSYEQYF
TRBV2,.,TRBD1,TRBJ1-2,TGTGCCAGCAGTACGACAGGGATCCTCTATGGCTACACCTTC,CASSTTGILYGYTF
TRBV14,.,.,TRBJ1-6,TGTGCCAGCAAGTGGCAGAATAATTCACCCCTCCACTTT,CASKWQNNSPLHF
TRBV27,few,.,TRBJ1-1,TGTGCCAGCACTCAAAGGGGAAACACTGAAGCTTTCTTT,CASTQRGNTEAFF
TRBV11-3,.,TRBD2,TRBJ2-1,TGTGCCAGCAGCCTTAGTGTAGGACTAGTCAATGAGCAGTTCTTC,CASSLSVGLVNEQFF
TRBV18,.,.,TRBJ1-1,TGTGCGAGCGGAGACAGGATTAACACTGAAGCTTTCTTT,CASGDRINTEAFF
TRBV27,.,.,TRBJ2-6,TGTGCCAGCAGTTCCTGGAGCTCTGGGGCCAACGTCCTGACTTTC,CASSSWSSGANVLTF
TRBV29-1,.,TRBD1,TRBJ1-2,TGCAGCGTTTATCCGGGACAGGGCGACTATGGCTACACCTTC,CSVYPGQGDYGYTF
TRBV6-5,.,.,TRBJ1-4,TGTGCCAGCAGTCCCCAGCCGGGTGAAAAACTGTTTTTT,CASSPQPGEKLFF
TRBV4-3,.,.,TRBJ1-4,TGCGCCAGCAGCCAATACAGGGCCACTAATGAAAAACTGTTTTTT,CASSQYRATNEKLFF
TRBV9,few,.,TRBJ1-4,TGTGCCAGCAGCCCCACGAGGGTGGATAATGAAAAACTGTTTTTT,CASSPTRVDNEKLFF
TRBV19,once,.,TRBJ2-5,TGTGCCAAGCCGGGGAGGGAGACCCAGTACTTC,CAKPGRETQYF
TRBV10-3,once,TRBD2,TRBJ2-3,TGTGCCACCAGACCGGGACTAGCGGGAGTCATTGGAGATACGCAGTATTTT,CATRPGLAGVIGDTQYF
TRBV20-1,.,.,TRBJ2-7,TGCAGTGCTAGTTCGGGGAGCTCCTACGAGCAGTACTTC,CSASSGSSYEQYF
TRBV27,.,TRBD2,TRBJ2-7,TGTGCCAGCAGTTCTAGCGGGGGAAACTCCTACGAGCAGTACTTC,CASSSSGGNSYEQYF
TRBV30,.,.,TRBJ1-2,TGTGCCTGGAGTCGAGGCCAGAACTATGGCTACACCTTC,CAWSRGQNYGYTF
TRBV18,.,TRBD1,TRBJ2-5,TGTGCCAGCTCACAGGGACAGACCCAAGAGACCCAGTACTTC,CASSQGQTQETQYF
TRBV10-2,once,TRBD2,TRBJ2-2,TGCGCCAGCAGTGATAACGGACTAGCGGGAGGGCCCCGGGAGCTGTTTTTT,CASSDNGLAGGPRELFF
TRBV7-8,once,TRBD1,TRBJ2-3,TGTGCCAGCAGCTACATCCCGGGACAGGGGGCTAGGCAGTATTTT,CASSYIPGQGARQYF
TRBV7-6,.,TRBD1,TRBJ2-7,TGTGCCAGCAGCACAGGGACAGGGGGTGTATACGAGCAGTACTTC,CASSTGTGGVYEQYF
TRBV6-6,.,.,TRBJ2-2,TGTGCCAGCAGTTACCAGGGGTCAAGGAGTGGGGAGCTGTTTTTT,CASSYQGSRSGELFF
TRBV28,.,.,TRBJ1-3,TGTGCCAGCAGACCCCGGGGTCAAAGGAACACCATATATTTT,CASRPRGQRNTIYF
TRBV5-1,few,.,TRBJ1-1,TGCGCCAGCAGCTTATTCGGCACTGAAGCTTTCTTT,CASSLFGTEAFF
TRBV30,.,.,TRBJ1-2,TGTGCCTGGACGGAGGGGTATGGCTACACCTTC,CAWTEGYGYTF
TRBV18,.,.,TRBJ1-3,TGTGCCAGCTCACCACCGACGGGCGGGACTGGAAACACCATATATTTT,CASSPPTGGTGNTIYF
TRBV29-1,.,.,TRBJ2-4,TGCAGCGTTGCTGGACAGCCTGGGGCCAAAAACATTCAGTACTTC,CSVAGQPGAKNIQYF
TRBV6-5,few,TRBD1,TRBJ2-1,TGTGCCAGCAGTTCCTCGACAGGGGGCTCCTACAATGAGCAGTTCTTC,CASSSSTGGSYNEQFF
TRBV19,.,.,TRBJ1-3,TGTGCCAGTAGTAAGACAGTCGCGTCCGGAAACACCATATATTTT,CASSKTVASGNTIYF
TRBV5-1,.,TRBD2,TRBJ2-7,TGCGCCAGCAGCAAGACTAGCGGGAGGTCTGCCGAGCAGTACTTC,CASSKTSGRSAEQYF
TRBV18,.,.,TRBJ2-1,TGTGCCAGCTCACCACCGATGTCAACAGGGACCTACAATGAGCAGTTCTTC,CASSPPMSTGTYNEQFF
TRBV7-2,.,TRBD2,TRBJ2-3,TGTGCCAGCAGCTTAGTGTATTCACTAGCGGGGCTGGATTTT,CASSLVYSLAGLDF
TRBV4-1,.,TRBD1,TRBJ1-1,TGCGCCAGCAGCCAAGGTTGGGACAGGGGCGAAGCTTTCTTT,CASSQGWDRGEAFF
TRBV12-3/TRBV12-4,once,.,TRBJ2-2,TGTGCCAGCAGTTTAGCGCGTTTCGGGGAGCTGTTTTTT,CASSLARFGELFF
TRBV2,.,TRBD1,TRBJ1-5,TGTGCCAGCAGTTGGGACAGGGGGGGTCAGCCCCAGCATTTT,CASSWDRGGQPQHF
TRBV18,.,TRBD1,TRBJ1-3,TGTGCCAGCCGTTCTCAAACAGGGGGCACTGGAAACACCATATATTTT,CASRSQTGGTGNTIYF
TRBV3-1/TRBV3-2,.,TRBD2,TRBJ2-1,TGTGCCAGCAGCCAAGATGATCGGACTAGCGGGAGGGCGCAGTTCTTC,CASSQDDRTSGRAQFF
TRBV18,few,TRBD1,TRBJ1-2,TGTGCCAGCTCACGGGACAGGGACACATATGGCTACACCTTC,CASSRDRDTYGYTF
TRBV11-3,few,.,TRBJ1-1,TGTGCCAGCAGCCTACTTAACACTGAAGCTTTCTTT,CASSLLNTEAFF
TRBV5-6,few,TRBD2,TRBJ2-7,TGTGCCAGCAGCTCCCCGGGACTAGCGGAGTACGAGCAGTACTTC,CASSSPGLAEYEQYF
TRBV20-1,.,.,TRBJ1-2,TGCAGTGCTTCCCGTTCCTATGGCTACACCTTC,CSASRSYGYTF
TRBV6-1,.,TRBD1,TRBJ1-5,TGTGCCAGCAGTGAAAAGGCAGGGGGTAATCAGCCCCAGCATTTT,CASSEKAGGNQPQHF
TRBV9,.,TRBD2,TRBJ2-1,TGTGCCAGCAGCGTAGTAGGGACTAGCGCCTACAATGAGCAGTTCTTC,CASSVVGTSAYNEQFF
TRBV3-1/TRBV3-2,.,TRBD2,TRBJ2-4,TGTGCCAGCAGACGAGCGGGAGGGGAGGTTCCGTACTTC,CASRRAGGEVPYF
TRBV28,.,TRBD1,TRBJ2-7,TGTGCCAGCAATACCGGGACAGACTACGAGCAGTACTTC,CASNTGTDYEQYF
TRBV10-3,.,.,TRBJ1-5,TGTGCCATCAGTGAGTCGGGGGCGGAGCCCCAGCATTTT,CAISESGAEPQHF
TRBV11-3,.,TRBD1,TRBJ2-5,TGTGCCAGCAGCTTGGGACAGGGAATCCGAGAGACCCAGTACTTC,CASSLGQGIRETQYF
TRBV3-1/TRBV3-2,few,.,TRBJ1-6,TGTGCCAGCAGCCATAACATCCAGGGAGGTACATCACCCCTCCACTTT,CASSHNIQGGTSPLHF
TRBV5-1,few,.,TRBJ2-3,TGCGCCAGCAGCTTGGGTCTAGCAGAGGGCACGCAGTATTTT,CASSLGLAEGTQYF
TRBV27,.,.,TRBJ2-7,TGTGCCAGCAGTTTACTCAGGGGAGAGCAGTACTTC,CASSLLRGEQYF
TRBV10-3,.,TRBD2,TRBJ2-1,TGTGCCATCAGTGAGTGGGGACTAGCAGGGAATGAGCAGTTCTTC,CAISEWGLAGNEQFF
TRBV19,.,.,TRBJ1-2,TGTGCCAGTAGTAACGGCGGTGCTAACTATGGCTACACCTTC,CASSNGGANYGYTF